The sequence of this T cell receptor (beta chain) was determined in a study of metastatic and nonmetastatic thyroid tumors. The overall study: Peripheral blood and tumor or nodule samples from malignant and benign thyroid patients were compared.

Original processing methods: What underpinned the distant-metastasis classifier for papillary thyroid cancer was the set of CDR3 differences across clinicopathological groups. TCRdb redid the clone calls on the PCR reads using MiXCR. V and J calls and clone size were set by TCRdb, not the authors. The sample yields roughly 18,000 clones, 21% seen once. Thyroid surgery took place with no prior treatment in any patient. As to this clone: Its antigen is currently unknown.

CDR3 length: 16 amino acids. Looked up from germline, CDR1 is LNHDA and CDR2 is SQIVND (reference sequence). Trimming took 8 bases from V and 2 from J; bases not matched to a gene: 15. Findings of the study overall: When malignant thyroid tumors were compared with benign nodules, TCR beta diversity was reportedly significantly higher in the malignant tumors. This held in both blood and tumor samples.

The sequencing input was tumor tissue. This receptor was taken from a female donor with papillary thyroid cancer or a benign thyroid nodule (not recorded which). Some clones in this sample may be carry-over from other donors' samples. This chain uses TRBV19 with TRBJ2-7; 7 bases agree with TRBD2. CDR3 DNA: TGTGCCAGTTCAGGACTTAGCGGGTCGGGAGCCTACGAGCAGTACTTC. It encodes CASSGLSGSGAYEQYF.